These 3 T cell receptor beta chains originate from one sample sequenced in a study of blood T cell repertoires in COVID-19. The protocol was immunoSEQ multiplex PCR, while the TCRdb copy is restricted to in-frame clones and leaves out a portion. Found here are 310,000 or so clones, around 86% of them singletons; the top ten hold 10%. Sequenced: PBMCs or T cells enriched from blood (not recorded which). These receptors all stem from a woman between 18 and 29 years old who had recovered from COVID-19.

The CDR3 reads CASSLNLRTGGGLDTEAFF. The CDR3, as DNA: TGTGCCAGCAGCTTAAATTTAAGGACAGGGGGAGGGTTGGACACTGAAGCTTTCTTT. The chain joins TRBV7-3 to TRBJ1-1, with TRBD1 matching 10 bases. V shed 1 base, J shed 3 bases, and the junction held 14 bases outside the gene matches. Germline CDR1 is SGHTA and CDR2 is FQGTGA. CDR3 length: 19 residues.

The V gene is TRBV9, the J gene TRBJ2-5; 9 bases are shared with TRBD1. V lost 4 bases, J lost 3 bases, and 10 bases stayed unmatched. The germline CDR1 and CDR2 sequences are SGDLS and YYNGEE. CDR3 length: 16 amino acids. DNA of the CDR3: TGTGCCAGCAGCAGGCGCGGGACAGGGATTGAAGAGACCCAGTACTTC. The encoded protein is CASSRRGTGIEETQYF.

The chain is built from TRBV5-1 and TRBJ1-1; 7 nucleotides line up with TRBD1. The CDR3 has 13 residues. Germline V gene lookup returns CDR1 SGHRS and CDR2 YFSETQ. V shed 4 bases, J shed 5 bases, and the junction held 5 bases outside the gene matches. The CDR3 nucleotides are TGCGCCAGCAGCACCATGACAGGGACTGAAGCTTTCTTT. This gives the protein CASSTMTGTEAFF.